Below are 27 T cell receptor beta chains sequenced from a single sample in a study of blood T cell repertoires in COVID-19. This table comes from immunoSEQ multiplex PCR, and its TCRdb copy is limited to in-frame clones, with some not included. Of around 330,000 clones listed, 87% are singletons. Material for sequencing was PBMCs or T cells enriched from blood (not recorded which). These receptors came from a woman aged 18-35 years who had recovered from COVID-19.

The chain employs TRBV2 and TRBJ1-1, with D perhaps TRBD1 (5 bases). This CDR3 has 15 residues. From germline, CDR1 is SNHLY and CDR2 FYNNEI. The V end was cut by 2 bases, the J end by 2 bases, with 12 bases between. Here the CDR3 DNA reads TGTGCCAGCAGTGAACCTGGGGCGGAAAACACTGAAGCTTTCTTT. It is translated as CASSEPGAENTEAFF.

The chain carries TRBV5-1 and TRBJ1-6; TRBD1 agrees at 9 bases. Losses at the gene ends were 8 bases for V and 7 bases for J; bases not matched to a gene: 7. Looked up from germline, CDR1 is SGHRS and CDR2 is YFSETQ. The CDR3 spans 14 residues. The CDR3 here is CASTSGTGNSPLHF. CDR3 nucleotide sequence: TGCGCCAGTACCTCCGGGACAGGGAATTCACCCCTCCACTTT.

The chain joins TRBV28 to TRBJ1-2; perhaps TRBD1 as D (6 bases). This CDR3 has 15 amino acids. Germline V CDR1 and CDR2: MDHEN, SYDVKM. The V end was cut by 3 bases, the J end by 0 bases, with 11 bases between. CDR3 nucleotides: TGTGCCAGCAGTTTCCCACAGGGACCTAACTATGGCTACACCTTC. Translation: CASSFPQGPNYGYTF.

This chain connects TRBV7-9 to TRBJ1-2; D is unresolved. CDR1 and CDR2 (germline): SEHNR, FQNEAQ (reference sequence). Trimming cost V 2 bases and J 1 base, with 23 bases left between them. CDR3 length: 19 amino acids. CDR3 DNA: TGTGCCAGCAGCTTACAACCCCGGGATCCGGAATGGAATAACTATGGCTACACCTTC. Translated: CASSLQPRDPEWNNYGYTF.

The chain recombines TRBV28 with TRBJ2-7, with D unresolved. This CDR3 has 16 amino acids. Per germline, CDR1 MDHEN and CDR2 SYDVKM. V was cut by 3 bases and J by 3 bases, with 18 bases left in between. CDR3: CASSFPLNNRDYEQYF. Here the CDR3 DNA reads TGTGCCAGCAGTTTCCCTTTGAATAACCGCGACTACGAGCAGTACTTC.

The chain links TRBV6-2 or TRBV6-3 to TRBJ2-3; 8 bases agree with TRBD2. Per germline, CDR1 MNHEY and CDR2 SVGEGT. Trimming at V came to 0 bases and at J to 0 bases, leaving 14 bases not matched to a gene. The CDR3 spans 20 residues. The CDR3 is CASSYSNPVAGGLSTDTQYF. The CDR3 coding sequence is TGTGCCAGCAGTTACTCGAATCCGGTTGCGGGAGGACTTAGCACAGATACGCAGTATTTT.

The genes are TRBV7-3 and TRBJ2-1, with TRBD2 as a possible D gene (6 bases). The CDR3 spans 15 residues. The V and J ends lost 1 base and 4 bases respectively, with 11 bases between them. Germline-derived CDR1 and CDR2 are SGHTA and FQGTGA. CDR3 sequence (DNA): TGTGCCAGCAGCTTAAATTTCGGGGGATACAATGAGCAGTTCTTC. It translates to CASSLNFGGYNEQFF.

J is TRBJ1-3 and V is TRBV5-1; D gene ambiguous. In germline, CDR1 is SGHRS, CDR2 YFSETQ. V was trimmed by 4 bases and J by 0 bases, leaving 11 bases between them. This CDR3 is built from 15 residues. CDR3 DNA: TGCGCCAGCAGCGGCGACACGGACTCTGGAAACACCATATATTTT. Its translation is CASSGDTDSGNTIYF.

This sequence joins TRBV19 and TRBJ2-1; 7 bases line up with TRBD1. Trimming removed 4 bases from V and 6 bases from J; junction bases left unmatched: 9. Germline values: CDR1 LNHDA, CDR2 SQIVND (reference sequence). CDR3 length equals 15 residues. Here the CDR3 DNA reads TGTGCCAGTAGTAGGACCGGGACAGTTACCAATGAGCAGTTCTTC. As protein: CASSRTGTVTNEQFF.

The chain is built from TRBV28 and TRBJ2-7; D uncertain. V was shortened by 4 bases and J by 4 bases, with 8 bases between the two germline ends. Germline values: CDR1 MDHEN, CDR2 SYDVKM. CDR3 length equals 12 residues. The CDR3 bases are TGTGCCAGCAGTTCACTAACTTACGAGCAGTACTTC. Translating gives CASSSLTYEQYF.

The chain links TRBV6-4 to TRBJ2-7, with 7 bases fitting TRBD1. Germline-derived CDR1 and CDR2 are MRHNA and SNTAGT. The CDR3 covers 13 residues. The V segment lost 3 bases and the J segment 5 bases; nucleotides outside the gene matches: 4. The CDR3 region has the DNA TGTGCCAGCAGTGAGATCACAGGGGACGAGCAGTACTTC. Translating gives CASSEITGDEQYF.

The CDR3 DNA follows: TGTGCCAGCAGTTCGGTCCAGCGCCCAGATACGCAGTATTTT. Its translation: CASSSVQRPDTQYF. The chain employs TRBV11-2 and TRBJ2-3; D remains ambiguous. CDR1 SGHAT and CDR2 FQNNGV come from the germline V gene. The CDR3 totals 14 residues. V was pared by 6 bases and J by 4 bases, with 14 bases between.

This chain uses TRBV11-2 with TRBJ1-6; D gene uncertain. V lost 5 bases to trimming and J lost 4 bases, with 12 bases between them. CDR1 SGHAT and CDR2 FQNNGV come from the germline V gene. CDR3 length equals 15 residues. The CDR3 region has the DNA TGTGCCAGCAGCATACCGGGAACATATAATTCACCCCTCCACTTT. Protein product: CASSIPGTYNSPLHF.

The chain recombines TRBV9 with TRBJ2-3; D perhaps matches TRBD2 (6 bases). The CDR3 is 17 residues long. Germline V lookup: CDR1 SGDLS, CDR2 YYNGEE. V shed 5 bases and J shed 4 bases, with 23 bases lying between them. The CDR3, as DNA: TGTGCCAGCAGTAGACTAGTGCCCTCGGGGTTGGCAGATACGCAGTATTTT. Its translation: CASSRLVPSGLADTQYF. The variable domain in full, with the rest retrieved from reference TRBV9 and TRBJ2-3, is DSGVTQTPKHLITATGQRVTLRCSPRSGDLSVYWYQQSLDQGLQFLIQYYNGEERAKGNILERFSAQQFPDLHSELNLSSLELGDSALYFCASSRLVPSGLADTQYFGPGTRLTVL.

The chain has TRBV7-2 and TRBJ1-2, with D unresolved. Per the germline V gene, CDR1 is SGHTA and CDR2 is FQGNSA. This CDR3 is 11 amino acids long. Trimming shortened V by 4 bases and J by 8 bases, and 8 bases separated the two germline ends. CDR3 residues: CASSYRGGYTF. The CDR3 bases are TGTGCCAGCAGCTACCGAGGCGGCTACACCTTC.

The chain employs TRBV5-1 and TRBJ1-6, with 8 bases fitting TRBD1. V gave up 4 bases and J gave up 6 bases; unmatched junction bases: 9. CDR3 size: 16 residues. CDR1 and CDR2 (germline): SGHRS, YFSETQ. The CDR3 here is CASSVDRVPGNSPLHF. CDR3 sequence (DNA): TGCGCCAGCAGCGTGGACAGGGTACCCGGTAATTCACCCCTCCACTTT. The full variable domain, completed using reference TRBV5-1 and TRBJ1-6, is KAGVTQTPRYLIKTRGQQVTLSCSPISGHRSVSWYQQTPGQGLQFLFEYFSETQRNKGNFPGRFSGRQFSNSRSEMNVSTLELGDSALYLCASSVDRVPGNSPLHFGNGTRLTVT.

The chain is built from TRBV6-2 or TRBV6-3 and TRBJ2-1; 11 bases align to TRBD2. The germline V gene encodes CDR1 MNHEY and CDR2 SVGEGT. The V segment lost 6 bases and the J segment 8 bases; nucleotides outside the gene matches: 6. CDR3 length: 14 amino acids. Written as DNA, the CDR3 is TGTGCCAGCAGCGTAGCGGGGGGGCCGCATGAGCAGTTCTTC. This gives the protein CASSVAGGPHEQFF.

The chain has TRBV5-1 and TRBJ2-1; 7 nucleotides line up with TRBD1. Germline CDR1 SGHRS, CDR2 YFSETQ. This CDR3 has 15 amino acids. Unmatched junction bases numbered 4, after V lost 1 base and J lost 3 bases. Here the CDR3 DNA reads TGCGCCAGCAGCTTGATGGGGACAGACTACAATGAGCAGTTCTTC. Residues: CASSLMGTDYNEQFF.

The chain is built from TRBV15 and TRBJ2-5; D is perhaps TRBD1 (7 bases). The germline V gene encodes CDR1 LNHNV and CDR2 YYDKDF (reference sequence). This CDR3 region has 17 residues. The ends were cut back, 1 base at V and 3 bases at J, with 18 bases in the middle. This CDR3 is CATSRVGGGTAKETQYF. The DNA for the CDR3 is TGTGCCACCAGCAGAGTAGGTGGCGGGACAGCAAAAGAGACCCAGTACTTC.

This clone was seen many times. The chain is built from TRBV4-1 and TRBJ2-3; the match to TRBD2 covers 7 bases. The CDR3 sequence is 16 residues long. The germline V gene encodes CDR1 MGHRA and CDR2 YSYEKL. J gave up 1 base and V 1 base, and 5 bases lay outside the gene matches. CDR3 nucleotide sequence: TGCGCCAGCAGCCAAGCGAGCGGGGTCCGCACAGATACGCAGTATTTT. Its protein product is CASSQASGVRTDTQYF.

The genes are TRBV5-5 and TRBJ1-5, with D unclear. The CDR3 sequence is 15 residues long. V lost 5 bases and J lost 4, with 16 bases in between. Germline V gene sequence: CDR1 SGHKS, CDR2 YYEKEE (reference sequence). CDR3 loop: CASSKYPEANQPQHF. The CDR3 coding sequence is TGTGCCAGCAGTAAATATCCGGAGGCTAATCAGCCCCAGCATTTT.

The chain links TRBV7-3 to TRBJ1-1; 7 bases agree with TRBD1. V lost 5 bases, J lost 0 bases, and 3 bases stayed unmatched. From germline, CDR1 is SGHTA and CDR2 FQGTGA. There are 14 residues in the CDR3. The CDR3 here is CASSETGLNTEAFF. The CDR3 coding sequence is TGTGCCAGCAGCGAGACAGGGCTGAACACTGAAGCTTTCTTT.

The chain carries TRBV28 and TRBJ1-1; D may be TRBD1 (6 bases). The V and J ends lost 2 bases and 3 bases respectively, with 13 bases between them. Per germline, CDR1 MDHEN and CDR2 SYDVKM. CDR3 length equals 15 residues. CDR3: CASSLGQGLDTEAFF. The DNA of the CDR3 is TGTGCCAGCAGTTTAGGGCAGGGGTTGGACACTGAAGCTTTCTTT.

The chain combines TRBV19 with TRBJ1-1, with D unresolved. The CDR3 has 13 residues. Germline V CDR1 and CDR2: LNHDA, SQIVND (reference sequence). The V and J ends lost 5 bases and 6 bases respectively, with 13 bases between them. In DNA, the CDR3 is TGTGCCAGTAGTCCCCGGGGAGGGTCTGAAGCTTTCTTT. Its protein is CASSPRGGSEAFF.

CDR3 sequence: CASSLLQGWPEAFF. The CDR3 DNA is TGTGCCAGCAGTTTATTACAGGGGTGGCCTGAAGCTTTCTTT. The chain carries TRBV28 and TRBJ1-1; 7 positions agree with TRBD1. The CDR3 length is 14 residues. The junction had 5 bases not matched to a gene; V was cut back by 1 base and J by 6 bases. CDR1 is MDHEN and CDR2 is SYDVKM in the germline V gene.

This chain joins TRBV3-1 (or the pseudogene TRBV3-2) and TRBJ1-5, with D perhaps TRBD1 (5 bases). The CDR3 runs 13 residues. V was clipped by 4 bases and J by 4 bases, with 8 bases between them. Per the germline V gene, CDR1 is LGHDT and CDR2 is YNNKEL (reference sequence). The CDR3 DNA sequence: TGTGCCAGCAGCCGTCAGGGAAATCAGCCCCAGCATTTT. Translated: CASSRQGNQPQHF.

The J gene is TRBJ2-7, the V gene TRBV3-1 (or the pseudogene TRBV3-2); no reliable D call. V was clipped by 1 base and J by 6 bases, with 7 bases between them. CDR1 and CDR2 (germline): LGHDT, YNNKEL (reference sequence). The CDR3 spans 12 residues. The CDR3 DNA sequence: TGTGCCAGCAGCCAAGGAGGCGGCGAGCAGTACTTC. Protein: CASSQGGGEQYF.